This record looks at one T cell receptor beta chain sequence and its context. This entry comes from a study of blood T cell repertoires in COVID-19. The CDR3 has 11 residues. Per germline, CDR1 DFQATT and CDR2 SNEGSKA (reference sequence). The ends were cut back, 6 bases at V and 3 bases at J, with 8 bases in the middle. Clones were read by immunoSEQ multiplex PCR, and TCRdb kept only the in-frame ones, dropping some. The sample lists under 35,000 clones; roughly 85% were seen once. Sequencing used peripheral blood. The receptor was derived from a woman aged 55-70 years with active COVID-19. This rearrangement joins TRBV20-1 to TRBJ1-2; D possibly corresponds to TRBD1 (5 bases). CDR3 sequence: CSAAGDYGYTF. The CDR3 DNA follows: TGCAGTGCAGCGGGGGACTATGGCTACACCTTC.